The next 12 T cell receptor beta chains were all read from a single sample in a study of Graves' ophthalmopathy and Graves' hyperthyroidism. Amplification targeted the TCR beta CDR3 regions, with RNA transcripts as the source material. An opening RT-PCR round employed HTBI primers and preceded a second-round multiplex PCR. From the multiplex PCR reads, TCRdb called clonotypes with MiXCR, one entry per CDR3 protein. Altogether around 1.1 million distinct CDR3 sequences are present, less than 45% being singletons, with the ten largest covering around 10%. The sequenced material came from peripheral blood or thyroid tissue (not recorded which). These receptors originate from an adult man with Graves' hyperthyroidism.

Regarding this clonotype: A clone one base away is much larger, so this may be a read error. The rearrangement links TRBV7-9 to TRBJ1-6; TRBD1 agrees at 10 bases. There are 16 residues in the CDR3. From germline, CDR1 is SEHNR and CDR2 FQNEAQ (reference sequence). The V segment lost 1 base and the J segment 8 bases; nucleotides outside the gene matches: 5. CDR3 sequence: CASSLDGQGVDSPLHF. The CDR3 DNA sequence: TGTGCCAGCAGCTTAGATGGACAGGGGGTTGATTCACCCCTCCACTTT. Variable domain in full (rest from reference TRBV7-9 and TRBJ1-6): DTGVSQNPRHKITKRGQNVTFRCDPISEHNRLYWYRQTLGQGPEFLTYFQNEAQLEKSRLLSDRFSAERPKGSFSTLEIQRTEQGDSAMYLCASSLDGQGVDSPLHFGNGTRLTVT.

The chain carries TRBV20-1 and TRBJ1-5; D perhaps matches TRBD1 (6 bases). The CDR3 sequence is 12 residues long. Trimming took 1 base from V and 11 from J, leaving 12 bases between them. CDR1 and CDR2 (germline): DFQATT, SNEGSKA (reference sequence). CDR3 sequence (DNA): TGCAGTGCTAGAGGGGGGGGCAGGACCCAGCATTTT. Translation: CSARGGGRTQHF.

The chain links TRBV2 to TRBJ1-5; 7 bases align to TRBD1. The CDR3 is made up of 13 amino acids. Germline CDR1 SNHLY, CDR2 FYNNEI. The trim removed 6 bases at V and 5 bases at J, leaving 4 bases unmatched. CDR3 in amino acids: CASRSGQYQPQHF. For the CDR3, the DNA is TGTGCCAGCAGATCGGGACAGTATCAGCCCCAGCATTTT.

The genes are TRBV29-1 and TRBJ2-1; TRBD1 matches 7 bases. V lost 2 bases to trimming and J lost 3 bases; unmatched junction nucleotides: 7. Germline-derived CDR1 and CDR2 are SQVTM and ANQGSEA. The CDR3 sequence is 15 residues long. CDR3 amino acids: CSVELGQNYYNEQFF. The CDR3, as DNA: TGCAGCGTTGAATTGGGACAGAATTACTACAATGAGCAGTTCTTC.

The V and J genes are TRBV19 and TRBJ2-2; 9 nucleotides match TRBD2. V shed 3 bases, J shed 1 base, and the junction held 3 bases outside the gene matches. Per the germline V gene, CDR1 is LNHDA and CDR2 is SQIVND (reference sequence). The length of the CDR3 is 16 residues. The CDR3 bases are TGTGCCAGTAGTATCCTGACTAGCGGGAACACCGGGGAGCTGTTTTTT. Amino acid sequence: CASSILTSGNTGELFF.

CDR3 in amino acids: CASSQLPTGQGGEQFF. Written as DNA, the CDR3 is TGCGCCAGCAGCCAACTACCAACGGGACAGGGGGGTGAGCAGTTCTTC. The chain links TRBV4-1 to TRBJ2-1; 11 bases fit TRBD1. There are 16 residues in the CDR3. Germline V gene data show CDR1 as MGHRA and CDR2 as YSYEKL. With 2 bases clipped from V and 9 bases from J, the junction kept 9 bases outside the gene matches.

This clonotype appeared many times. The chain combines TRBV24-1 with TRBJ2-2; no definite D call. The germline V and J ends were trimmed by 0 bases and 3 bases, with 4 bases remaining between them. Germline V gives CDR1 KGHDR, CDR2 SFDVKD. This CDR3 is 14 amino acids long. CDR3 sequence: CATSDLTHTGELFF. In DNA, the CDR3 is TGTGCCACCAGTGATTTGACACACACCGGGGAGCTGTTTTTT.

This clonotype was seen many times. The chain has TRBV30 and TRBJ2-7, with 8 bases fitting TRBD2. The CDR3 runs 15 residues. V shed 2 bases and J 5 bases; nucleotides not matched to a gene: 11. Germline V lookup: CDR1 GTSNPN, CDR2 SVGIG (reference sequence). This chain's CDR3 is CAWSFGGGLFDEQYF. For the CDR3, the DNA is TGTGCCTGGAGTTTCGGGGGGGGGCTCTTCGACGAGCAGTACTTC.

The rearrangement joins TRBV29-1 to TRBJ2-2; D is uncertain. The CDR3 runs to 13 residues. Germline V gene data show CDR1 as SQVTM and CDR2 as ANQGSEA. The V gene lost 4 bases and the J gene lost 0 bases, with 6 bases spanning the gap. CDR3 DNA sequence: TGCAGCGTTGTTCGTACGAACACCGGGGAGCTGTTTTTT. Protein: CSVVRTNTGELFF.

The rearrangement uses TRBV11-2 and TRBJ2-2; a weak D match, TRBD2 (5 bases). Germline-derived CDR1 and CDR2 are SGHAT and FQNNGV. V lost 5 bases and J 4 bases, leaving 8 bases between the germline ends. The CDR3 has 13 residues. The CDR3 loop is CASSPEATGELFF. The CDR3 bases are TGTGCCAGCAGCCCGGAGGCCACCGGGGAGCTGTTTTTT.

This clonotype was counted at least ten times. The V call is TRBV10-3, the J call TRBJ2-2; 7 nucleotides align to TRBD2. The V gene's germline CDR1 is ENHRY and CDR2 SYGVKD. Losses at the gene ends were 7 bases for V and 5 bases for J; bases not matched to a gene: 1. The CDR3 extends over 12 amino acids. The CDR3 nucleotides are TGTGCCATCATGCGGGAGACCGGGGAGCTGTTTTTT. Its protein is CAIMRETGELFF.

The chain combines TRBV6-5 with TRBJ2-7; D is possibly TRBD2 (7 bases). Trimming cost V 5 bases and J 3 bases, with 23 bases left between them. In germline, CDR1 is MNHEY, CDR2 SVGAGI. The CDR3 is made up of 17 amino acids. The CDR3 loop reads CASSQGMGPGGYYEQYF. The CDR3 bases are TGTGCCAGCAGTCAGGGTATGGGGCCGGGGGGCTACTACGAGCAGTACTTC.